One sample yielded the 4 T cell receptor beta chains listed below, sequenced in a study of blood T cell repertoires in COVID-19. Method: immunoSEQ multiplex PCR; TCRdb's copy keeps in-frame clones and lacks some. The table lists over 350,000 clones, roughly 87% of them singletons. The sample was PBMCs or T cells enriched from blood (not recorded which). The receptors here all came from a woman under 30 with acute COVID-19.

The V and J genes are TRBV6-2 or TRBV6-3 and TRBJ2-6; D gene uncertain. Trimming took 1 base from V and 0 from J, leaving 4 bases between them. CDR1 MNHEY and CDR2 SVGEGT come from the germline V gene. CDR3 length equals 15 residues. Written as DNA, the CDR3 is TGTGCCAGCAGTTACTATAACTCTGGGGCCAACGTCCTGACTTTC. Its translation is CASSYYNSGANVLTF.

V gene TRBV19 combines with J gene TRBJ1-5; D not resolved. The V end lost 7 bases, the J end lost 0 bases, and 10 bases lay between the germline ends. CDR3 size: 14 residues. Germline CDR1 and CDR2: LNHDA and SQIVND (reference sequence). The CDR3 loop reads CASNAVISNQPQHF. DNA for the CDR3: TGTGCCAGTAACGCAGTTATTAGCAATCAGCCCCAGCATTTT.

This clone was observed once. In the same sample, other DNA sequences code for this CDR3. The chain is built from TRBV6-1 and TRBJ1-5, with D perhaps matching TRBD1 (5 bases). The CDR3 is 15 amino acids. Germline V lookup: CDR1 MNHNS, CDR2 SASEGT. V dropped 2 bases and J dropped 0 bases, with 8 bases sitting between them. The CDR3: CASSELGHSNQPQHF. CDR3 nucleotides: TGTGCCAGCAGTGAACTTGGACATAGCAATCAGCCCCAGCATTTT.

This rearrangement joins TRBV28 to TRBJ1-1, with D maybe TRBD1 (6 bases). The germline V and J ends were trimmed by 2 bases and 4 bases, with 8 bases remaining between them. The germline gives CDR1 MDHEN, CDR2 SYDVKM. The CDR3 spans 13 residues. The CDR3 DNA follows: TGTGCCAGCAGTTTAAACAGGGCCACTGAAGCTTTCTTT. This encodes CASSLNRATEAFF.